Following are 20 T cell receptor beta chains from one sample sequenced in a study of T cells in localized non-small cell lung cancer. Libraries were prepared by immunoSEQ multiplex PCR; TCRdb keeps only in-frame clonotypes and omits some of them. The sample records under 45,000 clones, roughly 84% being singletons. The sample in question was PBMCs, obtained before any cancer treatment. The receptors stem from a man aged 35 to 69 with stage II lung adenocarcinoma.

The V and J genes are TRBV10-3 and TRBJ2-7, with 8 bases lining up with TRBD2. CDR1 and CDR2 (germline): ENHRY, SYGVKD. There are 15 residues in the CDR3. With V trimmed by 7 bases and J by 0 bases, 8 bases remained unmatched. The CDR3 DNA sequence: TGTGCCATCACTCGAACTAGCGGACCCTCCTACGAGCAGTACTTC. As protein: CAITRTSGPSYEQYF.

This chain joins TRBV2 and TRBJ2-7; D not certain. V was trimmed by 2 bases and J by 5 bases, leaving 13 bases between them. The CDR3 loop spans 14 amino acids. CDR1 is SNHLY, CDR2 FYNNEI, per germline. The CDR3 spells CASSEWENLDEQYF. The DNA of the CDR3 is TGTGCCAGCAGTGAATGGGAAAACTTGGACGAGCAGTACTTC.

This clone was recorded only once. The chain links TRBV7-2 to TRBJ2-5; either TRBD1 or TRBD2 may fit D (6 bases each). The germline V gene encodes CDR1 SGHTA and CDR2 FQGNSA. The CDR3 has 14 amino acids. V was trimmed by 4 bases and J by 5 bases, leaving 14 bases between them. CDR3 protein: CASSSKGGVETQYF. The CDR3, as DNA: TGTGCCAGCAGCTCGAAGGGGGGAGTGGAGACCCAGTACTTC.

The chain links TRBV5-6 to TRBJ2-2, with a possible D match to TRBD1 (6 bases). V gave up 0 bases and J gave up 5 bases, with 8 bases separating them. The germline CDR1 and CDR2 sequences are SGHDT and YYEEEE. CDR3 length: 14 residues. The CDR3 nucleotides read TGTGCCAGCAGCTTGGGAGGGGGAACCGGGGAGCTGTTTTTT. This encodes CASSLGGGTGELFF.

J is TRBJ1-5 and V is TRBV6-6; the D gene is possibly TRBD1 (5 bases). Trimming removed 0 bases at V and 5 bases at J, with 11 bases between. Germline V CDR1 and CDR2: MNHNY, SVGAGI (reference sequence). There are 15 residues in the CDR3. Here the CDR3 reads CASSYSTETHQPQHF. In DNA form, the CDR3 reads TGTGCCAGCAGTTACTCGACAGAGACCCATCAGCCCCAGCATTTT.

This clone was seen a handful of times. The rearrangement uses TRBV23-1 and TRBJ2-7; unclear D gene. TRBV23-1 qualifies as an ORF whose function is uncertain. CDR3 size: 12 residues. The V end was cut by 7 bases, the J end by 1 base, with 8 bases between. The CDR3 DNA is TGCGCCAGCAAGGTAGGATCCTACGAGCAGTACTTC. The encoded protein is CASKVGSYEQYF.

The V call is TRBV18, the J call TRBJ2-7; 7 positions agree with TRBD1. Germline CDR1 reads KGHSH; CDR2 reads LQKENI. The J segment lost 3 bases and the V segment lost 3 bases, leaving 5 bases of the junction unmatched. This CDR3 comprises 14 residues. CDR3 DNA: TGTGCCAGCTCACCCCGACAGGGATACTACGAGCAGTACTTC. This gives the protein CASSPRQGYYEQYF. Supplemented by reference TRBV18 and TRBJ2-7, the full variable domain reads NAGVMQNPRHLVRRRGQEARLRCSPMKGHSHVYWYRQLPEEGLKFMVYLQKENIIDESGMPKERFSAEFPKEGPSILRIQQVVRGDSAAYFCASSPRQGYYEQYFGPGTRLTVT.

The J gene is TRBJ1-2, the V gene TRBV5-3, with TRBD1 matching 7 bases. TRBV5-3 is an ORF, with its function uncertain. The CDR3 covers 14 residues. With V trimmed by 5 bases and J by 2 bases, 6 bases remained unmatched. For the CDR3, the DNA is TGTGCCAGAAGGGCGACAGGGTTGAACTATGGCTACACCTTC. Protein product: CARRATGLNYGYTF.

The V gene is TRBV19, the J gene TRBJ2-7; 7 bases line up with TRBD1. This CDR3 spans 14 amino acids. The ends lost 8 bases at V and 0 bases at J; junction bases unmatched: 7. Looked up from germline, CDR1 is LNHDA and CDR2 is SQIVND (reference sequence). The CDR3 DNA reads as TGTGCCAGTTCCCGGACAGGCAGCTCCTACGAGCAGTACTTC. Amino acid sequence: CASSRTGSSYEQYF.

The chain recombines TRBV4-2 with TRBJ2-7; the D gene is possibly TRBD1 (5 bases). The CDR3 contains 13 residues. Germline CDR1 LGHNA, CDR2 YNFKEQ. The V gene lost 2 bases and the J gene lost 3 bases, with 8 bases spanning the gap. CDR3: CASSQSDSYEQYF. DNA for the CDR3: TGTGCCAGCAGCCAATCAGACAGCTACGAGCAGTACTTC.

The chain joins TRBV9 to TRBJ2-3; D is perhaps TRBD2 (5 bases). The germline gives CDR1 SGDLS, CDR2 YYNGEE. The CDR3 runs to 15 residues. V was trimmed by 1 base and J by 0 bases, leaving 9 bases between them. The CDR3 protein is CASSVRGASTDTQYF. As DNA, the CDR3 is TGTGCCAGCAGCGTACGGGGTGCTAGCACAGATACGCAGTATTTT.

The V call is TRBV4-2, the J call TRBJ2-7, with 7 positions matching TRBD2. Trimming at V came to 3 bases and at J to 1 base, leaving 3 bases not matched to a gene. The CDR3 loop spans 14 amino acids. From germline, CDR1 is LGHNA and CDR2 YNFKEQ. The CDR3 region has the DNA TGTGCCAGCAGCCACCGGGGACTATCCTACGAGCAGTACTTC. This encodes CASSHRGLSYEQYF.

In DNA, the CDR3 is TGTGCCAGCAGCTTAGATACCGGACAGAGCTCCTACGAGCAGTACTTC. Encoded protein: CASSLDTGQSSYEQYF. V gene TRBV7-3 combines with J gene TRBJ2-7; perhaps TRBD1 as D (6 bases). The germline V gene encodes CDR1 SGHTA and CDR2 FQGTGA. This CDR3 spans 16 amino acids. V lost 2 bases and J lost 0, with 14 bases in between.

V usage is TRBV6-5 and J usage is TRBJ2-1; either TRBD1 or TRBD2 may supply D (6 bases each). CDR1 is MNHEY and CDR2 is SVGAGI in the germline V gene. Deletions cut 0 bases from V and 6 bases from J, with 15 bases between. The length of the CDR3 is 16 residues. The CDR3 region is CASSYSNWGASNEQFF. CDR3 nucleotide sequence: TGTGCCAGCAGTTACTCGAACTGGGGGGCGAGCAATGAGCAGTTCTTC.

The chain recombines TRBV4-1 with TRBJ2-3; the D gene is possibly TRBD1 (6 bases). V lost 1 base and J lost 4, with 15 bases in between. The CDR3 covers 16 residues. Germline CDR1 MGHRA, CDR2 YSYEKL. This CDR3 is CASSQVGHRVPDTQYF. CDR3 DNA: TGCGCCAGCAGCCAAGTCGGGCACAGGGTGCCAGATACGCAGTATTTT.

The chain combines TRBV6-1 with TRBJ2-7, with D perhaps matching TRBD1 (5 bases). With 0 bases removed from V and 2 bases from J, the gap between germline ends came to 5 bases. This CDR3 has 13 residues. CDR1 MNHNS and CDR2 SASEGT come from the germline V gene. Written as DNA, the CDR3 is TGTGCCAGCAGTGAAGCGGGGCCCTACGAGCAGTACTTC. Translated, it gives CASSEAGPYEQYF.

This chain joins TRBV5-5 and TRBJ1-2; D is unresolved. V gave up 4 bases and J gave up 3 bases, with 13 bases separating them. The CDR3 spans 14 residues. Germline V gene lookup returns CDR1 SGHKS and CDR2 YYEKEE (reference sequence). The CDR3 nucleotides are TGTGCCAGCAGCCCGGCCATAATGGACTATGGCTACACCTTC. This sequence encodes CASSPAIMDYGYTF.

Note on this clone: Within the sample, other DNA sequences also encode this same CDR3. This rearrangement joins TRBV6-5 to TRBJ1-1, with a tentative D call TRBD1 (5 bases). V shed 8 bases and J shed 5 bases, with 6 bases lying between them. The CDR3 extends over 10 amino acids. Germline V gene data show CDR1 as MNHEY and CDR2 as SVGAGI. In DNA form, the CDR3 reads TGTGCCAGCGGGGGAACTGAAGCTTTCTTT. Its protein product is CASGGTEAFF.

The rearrangement uses TRBV13 and TRBJ2-1, with TRBD2 matching 10 bases. Germline V lookup: CDR1 PRHDT, CDR2 FYEKMQ (reference sequence). The CDR3 sequence is 16 residues long. V shed 4 bases and J 4 bases; nucleotides not matched to a gene: 7. The chain's CDR3 is CASSSLAGVGYNEQFF. CDR3 coding DNA: TGTGCCAGCAGCTCTCTAGCGGGAGTAGGGTACAATGAGCAGTTCTTC.

The chain combines TRBV7-8 with TRBJ1-5; 8 positions agree with TRBD1. V dropped 7 bases and J dropped 1; count of bases not matched to a gene: 18. The germline gives CDR1 SGHVS, CDR2 FQNEAQ. There are 19 residues in the CDR3. CDR3 DNA: TGTGCCAGCACCCGAAGGGCAGGGGGCGTCGCAAGAAGCAATCAGCCCCAGCATTTT. Its protein is CASTRRAGGVARSNQPQHF.